This TCR beta chain was sequenced in a study of OX40 agonist ivuxolimab in advanced cancers. Looking at the study overall: Aged roughly 20 to 85 with a mean of approximately 57 years, they were around 85% male.

Clones were sequenced by immunoSEQ multiplex PCR, and TCRdb holds only the in-frame ones, with some missing. The sample holds approximately 84,000 clones; approximately 86% are singletons and the top ten take roughly 2%. CDR3 size: 14 residues. Trimming shortened V by 2 bases and J by 0 bases, and 8 bases separated the two germline ends. CDR1 and CDR2 (germline): MNHNS, SASEGT. This TCR derives from an adult with an advanced solid tumor such as melanoma, head and neck, liver or kidney cancer. The chain uses TRBV6-1 and TRBJ2-7, with D perhaps matching TRBD1 or TRBD2 (5 bases each). The sequencing here drew on CD4+ or CD8+ T cells sorted from blood, taken in a trial of the OX40 agonist ivuxolimab. CDR3 DNA: TGTGCCAGCAGTGAACGAGGGGTCTCCTACGAGCAGTACTTC. This encodes CASSERGVSYEQYF.